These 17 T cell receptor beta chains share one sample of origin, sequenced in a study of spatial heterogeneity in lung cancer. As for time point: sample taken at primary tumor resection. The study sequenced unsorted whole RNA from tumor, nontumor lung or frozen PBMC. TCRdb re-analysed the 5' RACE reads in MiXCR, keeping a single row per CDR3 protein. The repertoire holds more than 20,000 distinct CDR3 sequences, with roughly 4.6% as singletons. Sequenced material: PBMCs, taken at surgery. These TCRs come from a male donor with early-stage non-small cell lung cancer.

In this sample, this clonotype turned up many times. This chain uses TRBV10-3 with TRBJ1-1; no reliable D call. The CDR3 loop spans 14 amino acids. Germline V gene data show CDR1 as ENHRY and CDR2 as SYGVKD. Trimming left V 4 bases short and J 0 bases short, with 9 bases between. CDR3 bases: TGTGCCATCAGTGTTCCGGGAATGAACACTGAAGCTTTCTTT. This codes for CAISVPGMNTEAFF.

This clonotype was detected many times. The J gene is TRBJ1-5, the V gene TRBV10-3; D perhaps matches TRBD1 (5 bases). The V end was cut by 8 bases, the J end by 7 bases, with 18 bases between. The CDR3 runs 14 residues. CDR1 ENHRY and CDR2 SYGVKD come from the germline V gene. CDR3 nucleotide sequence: TGTGCCATCGGGGGGGTCGGGGAGAGACAGCCCCAGCATTTT. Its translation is CAIGGVGERQPQHF.

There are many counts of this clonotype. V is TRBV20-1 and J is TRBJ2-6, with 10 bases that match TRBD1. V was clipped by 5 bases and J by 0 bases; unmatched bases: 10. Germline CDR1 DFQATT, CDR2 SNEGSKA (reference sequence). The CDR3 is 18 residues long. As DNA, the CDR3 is TGCAGTGCTTACCCCGGGACAGGGGTCCTCTCTGGGGCCAACGTCCTGACTTTC. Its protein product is CSAYPGTGVLSGANVLTF.

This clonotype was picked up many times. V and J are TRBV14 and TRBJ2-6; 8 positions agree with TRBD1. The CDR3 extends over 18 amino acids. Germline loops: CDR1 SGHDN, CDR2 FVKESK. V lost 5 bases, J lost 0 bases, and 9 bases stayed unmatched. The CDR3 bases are TGTGCCAGCAGCTCCTTCAGGGGGCTAAGCTCTGGGGCCAACGTCCTGACTTTC. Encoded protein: CASSSFRGLSSGANVLTF.

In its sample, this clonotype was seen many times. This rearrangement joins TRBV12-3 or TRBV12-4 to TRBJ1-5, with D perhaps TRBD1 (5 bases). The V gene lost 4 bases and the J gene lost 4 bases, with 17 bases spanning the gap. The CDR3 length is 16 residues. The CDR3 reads CASSSAPGTVNQPQHF. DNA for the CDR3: TGTGCCAGCAGTTCTGCTCCCGGGACTGTGAATCAGCCCCAGCATTTT.

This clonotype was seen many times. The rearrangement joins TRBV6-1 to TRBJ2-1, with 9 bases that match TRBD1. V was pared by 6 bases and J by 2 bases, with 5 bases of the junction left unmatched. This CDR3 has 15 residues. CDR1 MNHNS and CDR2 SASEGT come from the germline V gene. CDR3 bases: TGTGCCAGCAGAGTACAGGGGGCGCCCTACAATGAGCAGTTCTTC. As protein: CASRVQGAPYNEQFF.

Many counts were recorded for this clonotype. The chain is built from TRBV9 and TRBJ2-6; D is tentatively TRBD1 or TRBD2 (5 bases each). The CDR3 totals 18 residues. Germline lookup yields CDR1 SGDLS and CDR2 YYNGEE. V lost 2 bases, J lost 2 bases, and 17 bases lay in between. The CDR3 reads CASSVGTGSGAGANVLTF. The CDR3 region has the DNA TGTGCCAGCAGCGTTGGGACGGGCTCAGGCGCTGGGGCCAACGTCCTGACTTTC. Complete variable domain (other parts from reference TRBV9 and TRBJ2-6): DSGVTQTPKHLITATGQRVTLRCSPRSGDLSVYWYQQSLDQGLQFLIQYYNGEERAKGNILERFSAQQFPDLHSELNLSSLELGDSALYFCASSVGTGSGAGANVLTFGAGSRLTVL.

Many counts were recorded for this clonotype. The CDR3 coding sequence is TGTGCCAGCTCACCCCTTACTAATGAAAAACTGTTTTTT. Its protein product is CASSPLTNEKLFF. The chain uses TRBV18 and TRBJ1-4; D uncertain. V was clipped by 3 bases and J by 2 bases, with 4 bases between them. The germline CDR1 and CDR2 sequences are KGHSH and LQKENI. This CDR3 spans 13 amino acids.

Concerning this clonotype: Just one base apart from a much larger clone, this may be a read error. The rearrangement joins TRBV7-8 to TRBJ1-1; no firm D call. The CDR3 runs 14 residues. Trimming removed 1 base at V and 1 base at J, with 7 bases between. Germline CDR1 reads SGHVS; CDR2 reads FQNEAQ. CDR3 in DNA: TGTGCCAGCAGCTTAGTCCGGTCGAACACTGAAGCTTTCTTT. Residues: CASSLVRSNTEAFF.

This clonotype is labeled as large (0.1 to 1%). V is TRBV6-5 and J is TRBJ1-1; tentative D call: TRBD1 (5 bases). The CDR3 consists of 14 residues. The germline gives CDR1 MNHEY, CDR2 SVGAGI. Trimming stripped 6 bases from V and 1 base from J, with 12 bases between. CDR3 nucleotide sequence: TGTGCCAGCAGCTTGGGGCGACAGAACACTGAAGCTTTCTTT. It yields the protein CASSLGRQNTEAFF.

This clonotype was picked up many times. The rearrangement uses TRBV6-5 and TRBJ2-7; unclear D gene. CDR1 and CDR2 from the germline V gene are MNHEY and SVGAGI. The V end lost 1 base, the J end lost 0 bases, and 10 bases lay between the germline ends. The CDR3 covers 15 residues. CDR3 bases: TGTGCCAGCAGTTACTTTCCGCCGAGCTCCTACGAGCAGTACTTC. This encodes CASSYFPPSSYEQYF.

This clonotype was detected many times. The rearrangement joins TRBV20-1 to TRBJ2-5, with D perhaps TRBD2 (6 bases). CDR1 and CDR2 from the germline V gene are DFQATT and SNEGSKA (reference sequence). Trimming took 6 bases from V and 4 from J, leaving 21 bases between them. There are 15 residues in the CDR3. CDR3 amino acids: CSALLGGGRGETQYF. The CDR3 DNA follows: TGCAGTGCCCTCCTCGGAGGAGGGAGAGGAGAGACCCAGTACTTC.

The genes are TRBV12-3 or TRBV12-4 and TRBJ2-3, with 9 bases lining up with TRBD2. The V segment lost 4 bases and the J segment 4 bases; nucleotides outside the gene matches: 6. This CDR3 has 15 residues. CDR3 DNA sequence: TGTGCCAGCAGTTATGAGCGGGGGGCAGCAGATACGCAGTATTTT. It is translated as CASSYERGAADTQYF.

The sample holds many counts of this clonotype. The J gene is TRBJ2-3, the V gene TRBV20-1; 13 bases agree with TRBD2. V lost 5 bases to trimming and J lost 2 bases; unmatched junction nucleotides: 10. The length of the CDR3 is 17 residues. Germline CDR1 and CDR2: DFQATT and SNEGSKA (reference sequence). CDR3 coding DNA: TGCAGTGCTGGTACTAGCGGGGGGGCCCAAATCACAGATACGCAGTATTTT. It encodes CSAGTSGGAQITDTQYF.

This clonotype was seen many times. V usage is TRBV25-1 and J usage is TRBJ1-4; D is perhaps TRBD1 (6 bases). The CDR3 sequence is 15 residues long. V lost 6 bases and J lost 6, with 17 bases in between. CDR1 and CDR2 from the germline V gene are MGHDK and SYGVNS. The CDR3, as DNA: TGTGCCAGCAGCCCGAGGATACAGGGTGATGAAAAACTGTTTTTT. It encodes CASSPRIQGDEKLFF. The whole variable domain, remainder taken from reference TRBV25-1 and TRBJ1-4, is EADIYQTPRYLVIGTGKKITLECSQTMGHDKMYWYQQDPGMELHLIHYSYGVNSTEKGDLSSESTVSRIRTEHFPLTLESARPSHTSQYLCASSPRIQGDEKLFFGSGTQLSVL.

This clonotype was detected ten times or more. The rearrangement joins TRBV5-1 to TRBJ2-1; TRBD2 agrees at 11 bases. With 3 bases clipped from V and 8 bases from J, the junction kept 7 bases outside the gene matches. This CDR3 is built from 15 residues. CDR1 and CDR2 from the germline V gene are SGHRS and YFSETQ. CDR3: CASSSLAGGPDEQFF. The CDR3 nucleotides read TGCGCCAGCAGCTCCTTAGCGGGAGGGCCCGATGAGCAGTTCTTC.

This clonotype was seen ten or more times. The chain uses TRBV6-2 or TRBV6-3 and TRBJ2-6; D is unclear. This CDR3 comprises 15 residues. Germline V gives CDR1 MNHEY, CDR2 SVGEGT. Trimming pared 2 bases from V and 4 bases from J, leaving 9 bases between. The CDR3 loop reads CASSYRRAGANVLTF. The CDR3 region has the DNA TGTGCCAGCAGTTACCGTCGGGCAGGGGCCAACGTCCTGACTTTC.